The next 9 T cell receptor beta chains were all read from a single sample in a study of shared clonotypes between healthy human individuals. The repertoire was sequenced with immunoSEQ multiplex PCR; TCRdb's copy has only in-frame clones and lacks some. Of approximately 1.9 million clones listed, about 93% are singletons. Positively selected for CCR7, the CD45RO-negative cells used as naive CD8 cells excluded terminally differentiated effector memory CD45RA+ cells. The sample taken for sequencing was naive CD8+ T cells from PBMCs. The receptors derive from a man younger than 35 in good health. Some clones in this sample may be carry-over from other donors' samples.

This chain joins TRBV5-1 and TRBJ1-4, with TRBD1 matching 9 bases. CDR1 and CDR2 from the germline V gene are SGHRS and YFSETQ. This CDR3 comprises 15 residues. The V gene end was trimmed by 4 bases and the J gene end by 8 bases; junction bases not matched to a gene: 9. The DNA for the CDR3 is TGCGCCAGCAGCCTCCAAGGACAGGGGCGGGAAAAACTGTTTTTT. Residues: CASSLQGQGREKLFF.

The chain employs TRBV11-3 and TRBJ2-7, with 12 bases lining up with TRBD2. V trimming: 5 bases; J trimming: 6 bases; junction bases outside the gene matches: 11. The CDR3 spans 16 residues. CDR1 and CDR2 from the germline V gene are SGHNT and YENEEA. CDR3 residues: CASSPLGTSGSFEQYF. The CDR3 nucleotides are TGTGCCAGCAGCCCGCTCGGGACTAGCGGGTCGTTCGAGCAGTACTTC.

The chain has TRBV7-8 and TRBJ2-7; D call uncertain. Germline-derived CDR1 and CDR2 are SGHVS and FQNEAQ. The length of the CDR3 is 14 residues. V lost 1 base and J 6 bases, leaving 13 bases between the germline ends. The CDR3 nucleotides are TGTGCCAGCAGCTTAGTTCGGTTGCTGGGCGAGCAGTACTTC. Amino acid sequence: CASSLVRLLGEQYF.

The V and J genes are TRBV28 and TRBJ2-1; 9 bases map to TRBD2. Trimming removed 3 bases from V and 9 bases from J; junction bases left unmatched: 15. The CDR3 covers 17 residues. Germline CDR1 reads MDHEN; CDR2 reads SYDVKM. CDR3 sequence: CASSLEGGRVEWFEQFF. Written as DNA, the CDR3 is TGTGCCAGCAGTTTGGAGGGCGGGAGGGTGGAATGGTTTGAGCAGTTCTTC.

The CDR3 coding sequence is TGTGCCAGCAGCTTCAGTCTGGAGCAGTACTTC. Residues: CASSFSLEQYF. V and J are TRBV5-6 and TRBJ2-7; no clear D. Between the trimmed V and J ends, which lost 2 bases and 7 bases, there was a span of 7 bases. Germline CDR1 reads SGHDT; CDR2 reads YYEEEE. The CDR3 totals 11 residues.

The gene calls are TRBV28 and TRBJ2-7, with TRBD2 as a possible D gene (6 bases). With 5 bases removed from V and 2 bases from J, the gap between germline ends came to 13 bases. CDR3 length equals 14 residues. Germline-derived CDR1 and CDR2 are MDHEN and SYDVKM. CDR3 residues: CASSPAGSTYEQYF. The DNA of the CDR3 is TGTGCCAGCAGTCCAGCCGGGAGTACCTACGAGCAGTACTTC.

This chain uses TRBV7-2 with TRBJ2-5, with a weak D call TRBD2 (6 bases). Germline CDR1 and CDR2: SGHTA and FQGNSA. V gave up 2 bases and J gave up 5 bases, with 15 bases separating them. This CDR3 is built from 15 residues. The CDR3 DNA follows: TGTGCCAGCAGCTTATATCCCACGGGGGATGAGACCCAGTACTTC. Translated: CASSLYPTGDETQYF.

The chain uses TRBV4-1 and TRBJ2-5; TRBD1 matches at 9 bases. The CDR3 consists of 17 residues. Trimming took 1 base from V and 4 from J; bases not matched to a gene: 10. CDR1 MGHRA and CDR2 YSYEKL come from the germline V gene. As DNA, the CDR3 is TGCGCCAGCAGCCAAGGTTCCGGGACAGGGAGGGGAGAGACCCAGTACTTC. It yields the protein CASSQGSGTGRGETQYF.

The chain employs TRBV6-6 and TRBJ1-4; D perhaps matches TRBD1 (5 bases). The CDR3 is made up of 16 amino acids. Germline loops: CDR1 MNHNY, CDR2 SVGAGI (reference sequence). V lost 3 bases and J 4 bases, leaving 15 bases between the germline ends. In nucleotides, the CDR3 is TGTGCCAGCAGTTATCGGAAGGGACGGAGTAATGAAAAACTGTTTTTT. Protein: CASSYRKGRSNEKLFF.